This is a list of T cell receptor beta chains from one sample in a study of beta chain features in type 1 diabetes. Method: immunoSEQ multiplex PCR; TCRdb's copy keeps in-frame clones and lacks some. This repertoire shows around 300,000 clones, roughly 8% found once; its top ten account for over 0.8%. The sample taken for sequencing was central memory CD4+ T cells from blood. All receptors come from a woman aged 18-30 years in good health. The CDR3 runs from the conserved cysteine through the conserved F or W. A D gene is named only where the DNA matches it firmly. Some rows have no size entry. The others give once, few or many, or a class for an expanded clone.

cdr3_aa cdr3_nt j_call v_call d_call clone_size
CAISSGPYNEQFF TGTGCCATCAGTTCCGGGCCCTACAATGAGCAGTTCTTC TRBJ2-1 TRBV10-3 NA many
CSVRGIGELFF TGCAGCGTGAGGGGTATCGGGGAGCTGTTTTTT TRBJ2-2 TRBV29-1 NA NA
CSVRAGLNTEAFF TGCAGCGTTCGGGCAGGATTGAACACTGAAGCTTTCTTT TRBJ1-1 TRBV29-1 NA few
CASSTGQGAARGYTF TGTGCCAGTAGTACCGGACAGGGAGCAGCGCGGGGCTACACCTTC TRBJ1-2 TRBV19 TRBD1 many
CASSLGLLNEQFF TGTGCCAGCAGCTTAGGCCTTTTGAATGAGCAGTTCTTC TRBJ2-1 TRBV7-9 NA NA
CASSQEPGFADTYEQYF TGCGCCAGCAGCCAAGAGCCGGGTTTTGCGGATACCTACGAGCAGTACTTC TRBJ2-7 TRBV5-4 NA NA
CTSSLVGADSSYEQYF TGTACCAGCAGTCTCGTTGGAGCGGACAGCTCCTACGAGCAGTACTTC TRBJ2-7 TRBV5-4 NA NA
CASSIAAIPGQSTKNIQYF TGTGCCAGTAGTATAGCGGCAATACCGGGACAGTCTACCAAAAACATTCAGTACTTC TRBJ2-4 TRBV19 TRBD1 NA
CASSIDSGSAETQYF TGTGCCAGTAGTATTGATAGCGGGAGCGCCGAGACCCAGTACTTC TRBJ2-5 TRBV19 TRBD2 few
CASSAQETQYF TGTGCCAGCAGCGCACAAGAGACCCAGTACTTC TRBJ2-5 TRBV7-6 NA many
CAWSWGYTGELFF TGTGCCTGGAGTTGGGGGTACACCGGGGAGCTGTTTTTT TRBJ2-2 TRBV30 NA NA
CASSAYRGGTEAFF TGTGCCAGCAGCGCCTACAGGGGTGGCACTGAAGCTTTCTTT TRBJ1-1 TRBV11-1 TRBD1 NA
CASSHSTEAFF TGTGCCAGCAGCCACAGCACTGAAGCTTTCTTT TRBJ1-1 TRBV14 NA many
CSVDTSTRYNEQFF TGCAGCGTTGACACCAGTACCCGATACAATGAGCAGTTCTTC TRBJ2-1 TRBV29-1 NA NA
CASRRKGHGNTDTQYF TGTGCCAGCAGGCGTAAGGGGCACGGGAACACAGATACGCAGTATTTT TRBJ2-3 TRBV27 NA NA
CASISLQVSPRGQYF TGTGCCAGCATCAGCCTACAAGTCTCCCCTCGAGGCCAGTACTTC TRBJ2-5 TRBV6-5 NA NA
CASSPRSGANVLTF TGTGCCAGCAGTCCGAGGTCTGGGGCCAACGTCCTGACTTTC TRBJ2-6 TRBV7-6 NA NA
CASSLGGLYGYTF TGTGCCAGCAGCTTGGGGGGCTTATATGGCTACACCTTC TRBJ1-2 TRBV7-9 NA few
CASRRASGSGYEQYF TGTGCCAGCAGGAGGGCTAGCGGGAGCGGCTACGAGCAGTACTTC TRBJ2-7 TRBV6-5 TRBD2 NA
CASSSLAPGRKTQYF TGTGCCAGCAGCTCGCTAGCACCAGGACGGAAGACCCAGTACTTC TRBJ2-5 TRBV5-6 NA NA
CASTSLRGRSHGYTF TGTGCCAGCACTTCCCTTCGGGGGAGAAGCCATGGCTACACCTTC TRBJ1-2 TRBV11-2 NA many
CASSPKAGNNEQFF TGTGCCAGCAGCCCGAAGGCGGGGAACAATGAGCAGTTCTTC TRBJ2-1 TRBV2 NA few
CASSTGPTGKQPQHF TGTGCCAGCTCAACTGGGCCGACAGGGAAACAGCCCCAGCATTTT TRBJ1-5 TRBV18 TRBD1 few
CASSPLGNNSPLHF TGTGCCAGCAGCCCCCTGGGAAATAATTCACCCCTCCACTTT TRBJ1-6 TRBV9 NA NA
CASSLALAGRSTDTQYF TGTGCCAGCAGCTTAGCACTAGCGGGGAGAAGCACAGATACGCAGTATTTT TRBJ2-3 TRBV7-2 TRBD2 few
CAIRDRTRDGDGYTF TGTGCCATCAGAGATAGGACCAGGGACGGGGATGGCTACACCTTC TRBJ1-2 TRBV10-3 NA few
CASPRVGSAQPQHF TGTGCCAGCCCCCGCGTGGGGTCGGCTCAGCCCCAGCATTTT TRBJ1-5 TRBV27 NA NA
CASSMASGSRHNEQFF TGTGCCAGCAGTATGGCTAGCGGGAGTAGGCACAATGAGCAGTTCTTC TRBJ2-1 TRBV25-1 TRBD2 NA
CATRGWADTQYF TGTGCCACTAGGGGGTGGGCAGATACGCAGTATTTT TRBJ2-3 TRBV15 NA NA
CASTSGRAHNEQFF TGTGCCAGTACGAGCGGGAGGGCCCACAATGAGCAGTTCTTC TRBJ2-1 TRBV19 TRBD2 few
CASSLVPGGGPREQYF TGTGCCAGCAGCTTAGTACCGGGAGGAGGACCGAGGGAGCAGTACTTC TRBJ2-7 TRBV7-2 TRBD2 few
CASSLDLLAGSVEQFF TGTGCCAGCAGCTTAGATCTGCTAGCGGGATCAGTTGAGCAGTTCTTC TRBJ2-1 TRBV7-2 TRBD2 few
CASSGKGGDLGGETQYF TGTGCCAGCAGCGGCAAGGGGGGAGATCTTGGGGGAGAGACCCAGTACTTC TRBJ2-5 TRBV13 NA few
CSVGQGYGNTIYF TGCAGCGTGGGACAGGGTTATGGAAACACCATATATTTT TRBJ1-3 TRBV29-1 TRBD1 few
CASSFAGLINSPLHF TGTGCCAGCAGCTTTGCAGGGTTGATCAATTCACCCCTCCACTTT TRBJ1-6 TRBV7-2 NA few
CASSPRPGELFF TGTGCCAGCAGCCCCCGGCCCGGGGAGCTGTTTTTT TRBJ2-2 TRBV7-2 NA many
CASRWGPDNEQFF TGTGCCAGCAGATGGGGGCCCGACAATGAGCAGTTCTTC TRBJ2-1 TRBV4-2 NA few
CASRLAPQEETQYF TGCGCCAGCAGACTAGCTCCCCAGGAAGAGACCCAGTACTTC TRBJ2-5 TRBV5-1 NA NA
CASRAGPRNEQYF TGCGCCAGCAGGGCAGGCCCTCGTAACGAGCAGTACTTC TRBJ2-7 TRBV5-1 NA NA